The 28 T cell receptor beta chains in this list originate from one sample, sequenced in a study of regulatory T cells in long-lasting Graves disease. Time point specified: newly diagnosed GD, antithyroid drugs for less than 3 months. From PBMCs, RNA was extracted and then used to make the TCR library. In building TCR beta libraries, iRepertoire HTBI primers were used together with Arm-PCR of CDR3 regions. TCRdb called the multiplex PCR reads again in MiXCR, with one record for every CDR3 protein. The sample includes about 210,000 distinct CDR3 sequences, roughly 19% of them seen just once. These data are also associated with another study on T cells in Graves' hyperthyroidism and ophthalmopathy.

The source material was peripheral blood mononuclear cells (PBMCs), sampled at new diagnosis, from a patient treated with antithyroid drugs. These TCRs come from a woman in her twenties or thirties with Graves disease.

In this sample, this clonotype turned up many times. The chain couples TRBV7-8 to TRBJ1-1; D gene unclear. The V gene's germline CDR1 is SGHVS and CDR2 FQNEAQ. CDR3 length: 14 amino acids. The V gene lost 1 base and the J gene lost 5 bases, with 11 bases spanning the gap. This CDR3 is CASSLGTGVTEAFF. CDR3 nucleotides: TGTGCCAGCAGCTTAGGTACCGGCGTGACTGAAGCTTTCTTT.

The sample holds many counts of this clonotype. The CDR3 spells CASSRSQGNTIYF. In DNA, the CDR3 is TGTGCCAGCAGCCGGAGCCAGGGAAACACCATATATTTT. V is TRBV7-3 and J is TRBJ1-3, with D hard to call. The CDR3 sequence is 13 residues long. V was clipped by 5 bases and J by 4 bases, with 9 bases between them. CDR1 and CDR2 from the germline V gene are SGHTA and FQGTGA.

This clonotype was seen repeatedly, ten times or more. The chain combines TRBV27 with TRBJ2-2; the match to TRBD2 covers 11 bases. Germline V lookup: CDR1 MNHEY, CDR2 SMNVEV (reference sequence). Trimming removed 1 base from V and 4 bases from J; junction bases left unmatched: 2. The CDR3 totals 16 residues. This chain's CDR3 is CASSLFLAGGTGELFF. For the CDR3, the DNA is TGTGCCAGCAGTTTATTCCTAGCGGGAGGCACCGGGGAGCTGTTTTTT.

Comment on this clonotype: A read error may be the cause here, since a much bigger clone is one base away. This sequence joins TRBV19 and TRBJ2-1; D may be TRBD1 or TRBD2 (5 bases each). This CDR3 has 13 residues. The germline V gene has CDR1 LNHDA and CDR2 SQIVND (reference sequence). CDR3 in DNA: TGTGCCAGTAGTTGGGAGAGAAGGGGTGAGCAGTCCTTC. Amino acids: CASSWERRGEQSF.

This clonotype came up many times. This chain uses TRBV19 with TRBJ1-2; no clear D. The CDR3 extends over 15 amino acids. Trimming pared 4 bases from V and 3 bases from J, leaving 15 bases between. CDR1 and CDR2 (germline): LNHDA, SQIVND (reference sequence). For the CDR3, the DNA is TGTGCCAGTAGTAATCCGACGCGGAGACACTATGGCTACACCTTC. This encodes CASSNPTRRHYGYTF.

The chain recombines TRBV5-1 with TRBJ1-1; 10 nucleotides line up with TRBD1. This CDR3 is built from 15 residues. Germline V gene lookup returns CDR1 SGHRS and CDR2 YFSETQ. Trimming took 2 bases from V and 1 from J; bases not matched to a gene: 2. This chain's CDR3 is CASSFGTGENTEAFF. CDR3 sequence (DNA): TGCGCCAGCAGCTTCGGGACAGGGGAGAACACTGAAGCTTTCTTT. The entire variable domain, with the rest obtained from reference TRBV5-1 and TRBJ1-1, is as follows: KAGVTQTPRYLIKTRGQQVTLSCSPISGHRSVSWYQQTPGQGLQFLFEYFSETQRNKGNFPGRFSGRQFSNSRSEMNVSTLELGDSALYLCASSFGTGENTEAFFGQGTRLTVV.

This clonotype has a handful of counts. A much more abundant neighbour one base away suggests this may be a read error. The V call is TRBV2, the J call TRBJ2-2, with unresolved D. The germline V gene encodes CDR1 SNHLY and CDR2 FYNNEI. This CDR3 is built from 15 residues. Trimming took 11 bases from V and 1 from J, leaving 17 bases between them. The CDR3: CACQLFVQNTGELFF. CDR3 DNA sequence: TGTGCCTGTCAGTTGTTCGTTCAGAACACCGGGGAGCTGTTTTTT.

This clonotype occurred many times. The chain links TRBV2 to TRBJ2-2, with D possibly being TRBD2 (5 bases). In germline, CDR1 is SNHLY, CDR2 FYNNEI. V was shortened by 7 bases and J by 0 bases, with 15 bases between the two germline ends. The CDR3 runs 16 residues. CDR3 DNA: TGTGCCAGCAAAGAGGGTTGGGCAACGAACACCGGGGAGCTGTTTTTT. It specifies CASKEGWATNTGELFF. The full variable domain, with the rest looked up from reference TRBV2 and TRBJ2-2, is EPEVTQTPSHQVTQMGQEVILRCVPISNHLYFYWYRQILGQKVEFLVSFYNNEISEKSEIFDDQFSVERPDGSNFTLKIRSTKLEDSAMYFCASKEGWATNTGELFFGEGSRLTVL.

This clonotype has a handful of counts. The chain links TRBV20-1 to TRBJ2-3, with unresolved D. The germline gives CDR1 DFQATT, CDR2 SNEGSKA (reference sequence). The CDR3 is 14 amino acids. V dropped 1 base and J dropped 2 bases, with 10 bases sitting between them. The CDR3 here is CSARGSSFTDTQYF. CDR3 DNA sequence: TGCAGTGCTAGAGGGTCTTCCTTCACAGATACGCAGTATTTT.

This clonotype was counted ten times or more. The gene calls are TRBV7-2 and TRBJ2-3, with 10 bases lining up with TRBD2. V lost 8 bases and J lost 3; bases outside the gene matches: 11. The CDR3 sequence is 16 residues long. Germline lookup yields CDR1 SGHTA and CDR2 FQGNSA. CDR3 bases: TGTGCCAGCCCGCCTAGCGGGGGCCGTGGGACAGATACGCAGTATTTT. Translation: CASPPSGGRGTDTQYF.

The sample holds many counts of this clonotype. This rearrangement joins TRBV6-1 to TRBJ1-2; TRBD1 matches 10 bases. The CDR3 is 15 residues long. The V gene end was trimmed by 5 bases and the J gene end by 3 bases; junction bases not matched to a gene: 6. From germline, CDR1 is MNHNS and CDR2 SASEGT. The chain's CDR3 is CASSPGQGDDYGYTF. Here the CDR3 DNA reads TGTGCCAGCAGTCCTGGACAGGGGGATGACTATGGCTACACCTTC.

The CDR3 protein is CASSYATESNQPQHF. The CDR3 DNA sequence: TGTGCCAGCAGTTACGCAACGGAAAGCAATCAGCCCCAGCATTTT. V and J are TRBV6-5 and TRBJ1-5; D ambiguous. Germline CDR1 and CDR2: MNHEY and SVGAGI. This CDR3 contains 15 residues. The V end lost 2 bases, the J end lost 1 base, and 9 bases lay between the germline ends.

In its sample, this clonotype was seen many times. The chain couples TRBV7-2 to TRBJ2-3, with 12 bases lining up with TRBD2. V shed 5 bases and J 2 bases; nucleotides not matched to a gene: 5. The CDR3 runs 16 residues. Germline lookup yields CDR1 SGHTA and CDR2 FQGNSA. CDR3 sequence reads: CASSVTSGGYTDTQYF. The CDR3 DNA reads TGTGCCAGCAGCGTCACTAGCGGGGGGTACACAGATACGCAGTATTTT. Combining the CDR3 with reference TRBV7-2 and TRBJ2-3 gives the whole variable domain GAGVSQSPSNKVTEKGKDVELRCDPISGHTALYWYRQSLGQGLEFLIYFQGNSAPDKSGLPSDRFSAERTGGSVSTLTIQRTQQEDSAVYLCASSVTSGGYTDTQYFGPGTRLTVL.

There are many counts of this clonotype. This chain links TRBV14 with TRBJ2-3; 11 nucleotides match TRBD2. This CDR3 has 16 amino acids. Germline CDR1 is SGHDN and CDR2 is FVKESK. J gave up 7 bases and V 4 bases, and 10 bases lay outside the gene matches. Written as DNA, the CDR3 is TGTGCCAGCAGCCGAGCCTTAGCGGGGGGGCAAAATACGCAGTATTTT. It encodes CASSRALAGGQNTQYF.

Concerning this clonotype itself: A single base is all that separates this from a far larger clone, so a read error is likely. The J gene is TRBJ1-6, the V gene TRBV2; no reliable D call. The CDR3 sequence is 13 residues long. The V gene's germline CDR1 is SNHLY and CDR2 FYNNEI. CDR3 DNA sequence: TGTGCCAGCAGTCGATCCTTGAATTCACCCTTCCACTTT. As protein: CASSRSLNSPFHF.

This clonotype was seen ten or more times. V gene TRBV2 combines with J gene TRBJ1-6; 9 bases align to TRBD1. V trimming: 6 bases; J trimming: 7 bases; junction bases outside the gene matches: 7. Germline-derived CDR1 and CDR2 are SNHLY and FYNNEI. CDR3 length: 15 amino acids. The DNA for the CDR3 is TGTGCCAGCAGGGGCTCGGGACAGGGCAATTCACCCCTCCACTTT. Encoded protein: CASRGSGQGNSPLHF.

This clonotype was found many times. V gene TRBV6-1 combines with J gene TRBJ1-1; D is uncertain. The CDR3 is 12 amino acids. The germline V and J ends were trimmed by 7 bases and 6 bases, with 12 bases remaining between them. In germline, CDR1 is MNHNS, CDR2 SASEGT. In DNA form, the CDR3 reads TGTGCCAGCAAGTTGGGGATAGCTGAAGCTTTCTTT. As protein: CASKLGIAEAFF.

This clonotype was observed at least ten times. The gene calls are TRBV2 and TRBJ1-5; D uncertain. Germline lookup yields CDR1 SNHLY and CDR2 FYNNEI. The CDR3 extends over 15 amino acids. V lost 6 bases and J 2 bases, leaving 14 bases between the germline ends. For the CDR3, the DNA is TGTGCCAGCAGCTTACCCGGAGGTGGCAATCAGCCCCAGCATTTT. Its protein product is CASSLPGGGNQPQHF. The variable domain in full, completed from reference TRBV2 and TRBJ1-5, reads EPEVTQTPSHQVTQMGQEVILRCVPISNHLYFYWYRQILGQKVEFLVSFYNNEISEKSEIFDDQFSVERPDGSNFTLKIRSTKLEDSAMYFCASSLPGGGNQPQHFGDGTRLSIL.

This clonotype was detected many times. The CDR3 sequence: CASSTSTGTGLSEAFF. CDR3 DNA sequence: TGTGCCAGCAGTACTTCTACCGGGACAGGACTTAGTGAAGCTTTCTTT. The genes are TRBV27 and TRBJ1-1; TRBD1 matches 8 bases. The CDR3 contains 16 residues. Germline V lookup: CDR1 MNHEY, CDR2 SMNVEV (reference sequence). J gave up 7 bases and V 5 bases, and 15 bases lay outside the gene matches.

This clonotype was counted at least ten times. The chain recombines TRBV6-2 or TRBV6-3 with TRBJ1-3, with D maybe TRBD1 (5 bases). This CDR3 comprises 16 residues. Between the trimmed V and J ends, which lost 2 bases and 2 bases, there was a span of 13 bases. CDR1 MNHEY and CDR2 SVGEGT come from the germline V gene. The chain's CDR3 is CASSYEAGDPGNTIYF. CDR3 sequence (DNA): TGTGCCAGCAGTTACGAAGCTGGGGACCCTGGAAACACCATATATTTT.

This clonotype was observed at least ten times. The chain has TRBV6-1 and TRBJ2-5; 11 nucleotides agree with TRBD2. Looked up from germline, CDR1 is MNHNS and CDR2 is SASEGT. V trimming: 8 bases; J trimming: 5 bases; junction bases outside the gene matches: 7. CDR3 length: 14 residues. CDR3 protein: CASATGTSGETQYF. DNA for the CDR3: TGTGCCAGCGCGACCGGGACTAGCGGTGAGACCCAGTACTTC.

This clonotype was picked up a small number of times. The rearrangement joins TRBV5-1 to TRBJ2-3; the match to TRBD1 covers 7 bases. The CDR3 loop spans 15 amino acids. Germline V gene sequence: CDR1 SGHRS, CDR2 YFSETQ. The J segment lost 5 bases and the V segment lost 3 bases, leaving 9 bases of the junction unmatched. CDR3 sequence: CASSSVGDREDTQYF. CDR3 DNA sequence: TGCGCCAGCAGCTCGGTCGGCGACAGGGAAGATACGCAGTATTTT.

In its sample, this clonotype was seen many times. The chain recombines TRBV25-1 with TRBJ1-6; weak D call: TRBD1 (5 bases). The V end lost 5 bases, the J end lost 8 bases, and 16 bases lay between the germline ends. CDR3 length: 15 amino acids. The germline CDR1 and CDR2 sequences are MGHDK and SYGVNS. CDR3 sequence: CASSPTGLTHSPLHF. CDR3 bases: TGTGCCAGCAGTCCTACGGGACTGACTCATTCACCCCTCCACTTT.

This clonotype was detected many times. The V call is TRBV25-1, the J call TRBJ1-4, with 7 bases matching TRBD1. CDR1 MGHDK and CDR2 SYGVNS come from the germline V gene. J was trimmed by 0 bases and V by 3 bases; bases with no gene match: 10. The CDR3 spans 18 residues. For the CDR3, the DNA is TGTGCCAGCAGTGATTTCACCGGGACAGCCACAACTAATGAAAAACTGTTTTTT. Residues: CASSDFTGTATTNEKLFF.

This clonotype was detected ten times or more. The CDR3: CASSSGGKNIQYF. The CDR3 nucleotides are TGTGCCAGCAGCTCGGGGGGCAAAAACATTCAGTACTTC. The chain carries TRBV11-3 and TRBJ2-4; 7 nucleotides line up with TRBD2. Trimming took 4 bases from V and 3 from J; bases not matched to a gene: 0. This CDR3 region has 13 residues. CDR1 and CDR2 (germline): SGHNT, YENEEA.

Many counts were recorded for this clonotype. The genes are TRBV18 and TRBJ1-2; 10 positions agree with TRBD1. The CDR3 length is 15 residues. The J segment lost 6 bases and the V segment lost 3 bases, leaving 7 bases of the junction unmatched. Looked up from germline, CDR1 is KGHSH and CDR2 is LQKENI. CDR3 residues: CASSPAGQGVNGYTF. For the CDR3, the DNA is TGTGCCAGCTCACCGGCCGGACAGGGGGTAAATGGCTACACCTTC.

This clonotype came up many times. This may be a read error: a much more frequent sequence differs by one nucleotide. This chain links TRBV3-1 with TRBJ2-7, with a possible D match to TRBD1 (5 bases). Germline V gene sequence: CDR1 LGHDT, CDR2 YNNKEL (reference sequence). V lost 2 bases to trimming and J lost 0 bases, with 8 bases between them. This CDR3 region has 14 residues. The CDR3 protein is CASSQRQSSYEQYF. In DNA, the CDR3 is TGTGCCAGCAGCCAAAGACAGAGCTCCTACGAGCAGTACTTC.

This clonotype was recorded many times. The chain recombines TRBV6-5 with TRBJ1-6; the D is unclear. The germline V gene encodes CDR1 MNHEY and CDR2 SVGAGI. The CDR3 is 17 amino acids. Trimming shortened V by 1 base and J by 0 bases, and 10 bases separated the two germline ends. The CDR3 loop is CASSYLSQGSYNSPLHF. The CDR3 bases are TGTGCCAGCAGTTACTTATCTCAAGGCTCCTATAATTCACCCCTCCACTTT.